This entry features one T cell receptor (beta chain) sequence. Its antigen is not known. The PCR contained 60 Vbeta and 13 Jbeta primers. Generated by immunoSEQ multiplex PCR, the TCRdb table keeps only in-frame clones and is missing some. The sample has 100,000 to 150,000 clones, over 70% seen once. These data are taken from a study of cytomegalovirus exposure and HLA in healthy donors. Study-level results: Within a later analysis, the majority of CMV-associated TCR beta chains appeared HLA-restricted. Researchers catalogued under 200 TCR beta chains as cytomegalovirus-associated.

This CDR3 contains 15 residues. Unmatched junction bases numbered 7, after V lost 2 bases and J lost 6 bases. Germline values: CDR1 SGHNT, CDR2 YENEEA. At the time of sampling, donors were nominally healthy, though unrecorded immune exposures were likely. The sample consisted of PBMCs. This chain joins TRBV11-3 and TRBJ2-3; 8 bases line up with TRBD2. The sequence was obtained from a woman aged 18-29 years in good health and CMV-seronegative. The DNA for the CDR3 is TGTGCCAGCAGCTTAAGAGGACTAGCAACGGATACGCAGTATTTT. Amino acid sequence: CASSLRGLATDTQYF. Complete variable domain (other parts from reference TRBV11-3 and TRBJ2-3): EAGVVQSPRYKIIEKKQPVAFWCNPISGHNTLYWYLQNLGQGPELLIRYENEEAVDDSQLPKDRFSAERLKGVDSTLKIQPAELGDSAVYLCASSLRGLATDTQYFGPGTRLTVL.